This TCR beta chain came from a study of blood T cell repertoires in COVID-19. Germline V gives CDR1 SGHRS, CDR2 YFSETQ. This CDR3 spans 15 amino acids. Germline trimming cut 0 bases from V and 0 bases from J; bases unmatched to any gene: 2. The method was immunoSEQ multiplex PCR; TCRdb's version includes in-frame clones alone and lacks a portion of them. The sample contains fewer than 250,000 clones, 85% of which appear only once. This chain uses TRBV5-1 with TRBJ2-5, with TRBD1 identical over 7 bases. Sequenced input: peripheral blood. This clonotype was sampled from a woman aged 60-75 years with active or convalescent COVID-19. The CDR3 DNA reads TGCGCCAGCAGCTTGGGGGACAGTCACCAAGAGACCCAGTACTTC. It translates to CASSLGDSHQETQYF.